This T cell receptor beta chain derives from a study of T cell changes during pregnancy in multiple sclerosis. TCRdb's table, derived via immunoSEQ multiplex PCR, lists solely in-frame clones and lacks some. Of roughly 35,000 clones in the sample, almost 95% were seen once. Germline CDR1 is MNHEY and CDR2 is SMNVEV (reference sequence). This CDR3 contains 13 residues. The ends were cut back, 4 bases at V and 8 bases at J, with 14 bases in the middle. This receptor was identified in a female donor in good health, enrolled as a control in a pregnancy study. The sequencing here drew on CD4+ T cells from peripheral blood mononuclear cells, taken in the third trimester of pregnancy. The chain couples TRBV27 to TRBJ1-1; D is perhaps TRBD1 (6 bases). The CDR3 DNA follows: TGTGCCAGCAGTTGGAGGGAGGGACACGAAGCTTTCTTT. Encoded protein: CASSWREGHEAFF.